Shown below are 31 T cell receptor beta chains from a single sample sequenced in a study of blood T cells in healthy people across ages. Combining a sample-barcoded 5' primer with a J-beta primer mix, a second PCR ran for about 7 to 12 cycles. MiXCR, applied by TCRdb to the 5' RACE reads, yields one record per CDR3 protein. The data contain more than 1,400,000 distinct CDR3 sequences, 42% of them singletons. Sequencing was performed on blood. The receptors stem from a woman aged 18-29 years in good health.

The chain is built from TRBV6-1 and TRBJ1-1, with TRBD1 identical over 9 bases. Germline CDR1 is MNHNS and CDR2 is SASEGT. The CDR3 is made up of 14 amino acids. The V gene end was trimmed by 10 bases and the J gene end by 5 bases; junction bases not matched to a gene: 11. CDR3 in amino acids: CATRDRESITEAFF. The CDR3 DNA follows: TGTGCCACCAGGGACAGGGAGAGTATTACTGAAGCTTTCTTT.

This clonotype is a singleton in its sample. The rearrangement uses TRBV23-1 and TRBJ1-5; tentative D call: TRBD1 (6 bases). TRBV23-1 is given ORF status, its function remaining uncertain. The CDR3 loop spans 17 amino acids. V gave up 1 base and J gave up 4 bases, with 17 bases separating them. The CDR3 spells CASSQYSGGRLNQPQHF. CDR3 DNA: TGCGCCAGCAGTCAATATAGCGGGGGCCGCTTGAATCAGCCCCAGCATTTT.

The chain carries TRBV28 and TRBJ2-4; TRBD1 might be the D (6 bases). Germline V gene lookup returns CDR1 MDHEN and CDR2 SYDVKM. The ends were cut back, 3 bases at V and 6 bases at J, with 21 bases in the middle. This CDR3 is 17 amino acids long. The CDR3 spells CASSFRSIPGHPNIQYF. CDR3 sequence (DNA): TGTGCCAGCAGTTTCCGTAGTATTCCGGGACACCCAAACATTCAGTACTTC.

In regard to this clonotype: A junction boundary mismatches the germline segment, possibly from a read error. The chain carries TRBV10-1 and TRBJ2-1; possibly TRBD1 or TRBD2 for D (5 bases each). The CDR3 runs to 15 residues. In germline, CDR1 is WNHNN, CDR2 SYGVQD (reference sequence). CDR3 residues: CARSESDGGPYEQFF. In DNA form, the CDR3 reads TGCGCCCGCAGTGAGTCGGATGGGGGTCCCTACGAGCAGTTCTTC.

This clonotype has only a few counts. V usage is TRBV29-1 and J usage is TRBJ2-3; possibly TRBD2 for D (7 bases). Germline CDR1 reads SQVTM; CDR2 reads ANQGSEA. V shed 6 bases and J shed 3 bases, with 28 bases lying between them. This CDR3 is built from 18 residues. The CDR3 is CSVRGARWGREGTDTQYF. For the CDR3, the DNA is TGCAGCGTCCGGGGGGCAAGGTGGGGGCGGGAAGGTACAGATACGCAGTATTTT.

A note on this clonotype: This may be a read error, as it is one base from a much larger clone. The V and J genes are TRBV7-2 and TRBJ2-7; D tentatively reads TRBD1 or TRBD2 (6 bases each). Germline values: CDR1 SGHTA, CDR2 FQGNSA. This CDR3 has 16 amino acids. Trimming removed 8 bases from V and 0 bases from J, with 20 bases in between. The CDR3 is CASGQRTGASSYEQYF. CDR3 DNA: TGTGCCAGCGGCCAGAGGACGGGGGCAAGCTCCTACGAGCAGTACTTC. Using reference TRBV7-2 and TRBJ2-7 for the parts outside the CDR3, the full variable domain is GAGVSQSPSNKVTEKGKDVELRCDPISGHTALYWYRQSLGQGLEFLIYFQGNSAPDKSGLPSDRFSAERTGGSVSTLTIQRTQQEDSAVYLCASGQRTGASSYEQYFGPGTRLTVT.

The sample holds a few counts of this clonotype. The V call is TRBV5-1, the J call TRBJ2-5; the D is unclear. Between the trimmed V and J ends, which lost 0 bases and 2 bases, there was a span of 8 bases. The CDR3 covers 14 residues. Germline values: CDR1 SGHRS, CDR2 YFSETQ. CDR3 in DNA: TGCGCCAGCAGCTTGGTCGCCAGGCAAGAGACCCAGTACTTC. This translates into CASSLVARQETQYF.

In nucleotides, the CDR3 is TGCGCCAGCAGCTTTTCGGCGTTCTACTCTAGCTCCTACGAGCAGTACTTC. Translation: CASSFSAFYSSSYEQYF. The chain is built from TRBV5-1 and TRBJ2-7; D is unclear. Germline CDR1 SGHRS, CDR2 YFSETQ. CDR3 length: 17 amino acids. Between the trimmed V and J ends, which lost 2 bases and 0 bases, there was a span of 18 bases.

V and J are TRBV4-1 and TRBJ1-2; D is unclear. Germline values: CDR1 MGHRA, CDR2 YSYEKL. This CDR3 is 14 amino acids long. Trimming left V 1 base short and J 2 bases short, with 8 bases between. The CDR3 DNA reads TGCGCCAGCAGCCAAGCCCCCTACAACTATGGCTACACCTTC. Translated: CASSQAPYNYGYTF.

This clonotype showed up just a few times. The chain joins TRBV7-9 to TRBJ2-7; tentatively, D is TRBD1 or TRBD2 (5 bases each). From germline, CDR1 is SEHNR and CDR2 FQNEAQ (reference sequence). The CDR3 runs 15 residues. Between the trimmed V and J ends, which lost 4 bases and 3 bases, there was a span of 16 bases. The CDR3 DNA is TGTGCCAGCAGCTCTCAGCAGGGTGGAGGCTACGAGCAGTACTTC. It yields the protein CASSSQQGGGYEQYF.

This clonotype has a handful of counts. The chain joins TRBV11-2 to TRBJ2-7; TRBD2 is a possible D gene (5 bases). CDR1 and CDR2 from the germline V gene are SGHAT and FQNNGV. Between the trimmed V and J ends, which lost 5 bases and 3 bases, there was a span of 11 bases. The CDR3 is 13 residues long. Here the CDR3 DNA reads TGTGCCAGCAGCGCCGGACTGGTCTACGAGCAGTACTTC. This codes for CASSAGLVYEQYF.

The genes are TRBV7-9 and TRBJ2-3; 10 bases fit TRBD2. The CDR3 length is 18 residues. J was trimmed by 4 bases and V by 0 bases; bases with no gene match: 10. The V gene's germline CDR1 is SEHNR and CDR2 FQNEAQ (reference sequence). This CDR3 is CASSLAKGAGGPPDTQYF. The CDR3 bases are TGTGCCAGCAGCTTAGCGAAAGGAGCGGGAGGGCCACCAGATACGCAGTATTTT.

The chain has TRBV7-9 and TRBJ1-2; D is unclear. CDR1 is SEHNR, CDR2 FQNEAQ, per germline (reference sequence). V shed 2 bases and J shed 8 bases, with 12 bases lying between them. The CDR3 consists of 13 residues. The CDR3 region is CASSLPAVDGYTF. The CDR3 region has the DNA TGTGCCAGCAGCTTACCAGCTGTCGACGGCTACACCTTC.

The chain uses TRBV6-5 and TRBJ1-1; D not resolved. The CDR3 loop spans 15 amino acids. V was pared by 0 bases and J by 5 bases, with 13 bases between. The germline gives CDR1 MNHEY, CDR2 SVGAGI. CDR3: CASSYSMGGRTEAFF. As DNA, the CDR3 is TGTGCCAGCAGTTACTCGATGGGTGGACGGACTGAAGCTTTCTTT.

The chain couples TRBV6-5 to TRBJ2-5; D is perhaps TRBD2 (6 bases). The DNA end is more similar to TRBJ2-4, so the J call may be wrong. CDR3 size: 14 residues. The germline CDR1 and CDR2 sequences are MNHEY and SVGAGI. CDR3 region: CASSLLRGGDIQYF. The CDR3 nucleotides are TGTGCCAGCAGTCTGCTCCGGGGCGGGGACATTCAGTACTTC.

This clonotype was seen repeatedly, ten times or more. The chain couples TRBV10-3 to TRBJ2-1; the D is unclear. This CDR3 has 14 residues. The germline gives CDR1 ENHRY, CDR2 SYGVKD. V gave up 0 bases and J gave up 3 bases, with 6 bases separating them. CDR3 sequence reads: CAISESTRYNEQFF. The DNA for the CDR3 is TGTGCCATCAGTGAGTCGACGCGCTACAATGAGCAGTTCTTC.

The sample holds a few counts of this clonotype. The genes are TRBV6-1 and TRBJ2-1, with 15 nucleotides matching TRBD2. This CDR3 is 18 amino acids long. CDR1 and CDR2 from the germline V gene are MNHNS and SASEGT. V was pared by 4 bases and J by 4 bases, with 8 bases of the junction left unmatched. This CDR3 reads CASSVMGLAGGRYNEQFF. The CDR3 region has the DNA TGTGCCAGCAGTGTTATGGGACTAGCGGGAGGCCGATACAATGAGCAGTTCTTC.

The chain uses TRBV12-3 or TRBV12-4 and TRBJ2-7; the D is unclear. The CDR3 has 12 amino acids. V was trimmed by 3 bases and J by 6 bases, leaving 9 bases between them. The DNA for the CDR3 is TGTGCCAGCAGTTTCTCAGGACCCGAGCAGTACTTC. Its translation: CASSFSGPEQYF.

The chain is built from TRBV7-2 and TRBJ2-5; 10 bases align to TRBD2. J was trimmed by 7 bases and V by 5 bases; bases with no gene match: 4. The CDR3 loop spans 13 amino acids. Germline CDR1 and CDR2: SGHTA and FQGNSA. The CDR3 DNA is TGTGCCAGCAGCAGGACTAGCGGAGGGACCCAGTACTTC. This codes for CASSRTSGGTQYF. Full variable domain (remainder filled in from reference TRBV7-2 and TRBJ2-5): GAGVSQSPSNKVTEKGKDVELRCDPISGHTALYWYRQSLGQGLEFLIYFQGNSAPDKSGLPSDRFSAERTGGSVSTLTIQRTQQEDSAVYLCASSRTSGGTQYFGPGTRLLVL.

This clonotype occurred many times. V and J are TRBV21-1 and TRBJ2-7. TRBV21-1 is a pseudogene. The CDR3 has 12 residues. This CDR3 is CASSTAKHEQYF. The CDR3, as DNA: TGTGCCAGCAGCACGGCCAAGCACGAGCAGTACTTC.

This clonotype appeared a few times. The CDR3 spells CASSLEGLPTYTDTQYF. DNA of the CDR3: TGTGCCAGCAGCCTTGAGGGGCTCCCGACCTATACAGATACGCAGTATTTT. V usage is TRBV4-2 and J usage is TRBJ2-3; TRBD1 or TRBD2 may be the D gene (5 bases each). CDR1 and CDR2 (germline): LGHNA, YNFKEQ. This CDR3 contains 17 residues. Trimming took off 4 bases at V and 3 bases at J, with 20 bases between the two ends.

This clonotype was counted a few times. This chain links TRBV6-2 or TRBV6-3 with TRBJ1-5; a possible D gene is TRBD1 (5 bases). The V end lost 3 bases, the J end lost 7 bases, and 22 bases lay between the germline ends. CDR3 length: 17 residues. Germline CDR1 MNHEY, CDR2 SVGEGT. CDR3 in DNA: TGTGCCAGCAGTTATGGGAACCGGGGCGCCCCAGGGCAGCCCCAGCATTTT. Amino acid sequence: CASSYGNRGAPGQPQHF.

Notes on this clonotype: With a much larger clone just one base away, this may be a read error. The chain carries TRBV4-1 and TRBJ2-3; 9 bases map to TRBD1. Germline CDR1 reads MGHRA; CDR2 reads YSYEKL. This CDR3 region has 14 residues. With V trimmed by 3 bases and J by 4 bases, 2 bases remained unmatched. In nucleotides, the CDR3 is TGCGCCAGCAGCCAGACAGGGGGAGCAGATACGCAGTATTTT. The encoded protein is CASSQTGGADTQYF.

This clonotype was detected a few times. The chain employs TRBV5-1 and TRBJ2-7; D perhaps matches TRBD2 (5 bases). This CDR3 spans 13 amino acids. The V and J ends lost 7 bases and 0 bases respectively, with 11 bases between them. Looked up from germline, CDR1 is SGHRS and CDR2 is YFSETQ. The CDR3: CASAREGSYEQYF. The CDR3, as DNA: TGCGCCAGCGCCCGCGAGGGCTCCTACGAGCAGTACTTC.

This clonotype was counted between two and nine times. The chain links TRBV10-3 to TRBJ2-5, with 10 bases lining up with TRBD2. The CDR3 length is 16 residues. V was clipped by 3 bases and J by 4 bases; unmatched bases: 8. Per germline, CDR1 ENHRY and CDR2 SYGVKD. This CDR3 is CAISDSSGRVAETQYF. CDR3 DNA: TGTGCCATCAGTGACTCTAGCGGGAGAGTCGCAGAGACCCAGTACTTC.

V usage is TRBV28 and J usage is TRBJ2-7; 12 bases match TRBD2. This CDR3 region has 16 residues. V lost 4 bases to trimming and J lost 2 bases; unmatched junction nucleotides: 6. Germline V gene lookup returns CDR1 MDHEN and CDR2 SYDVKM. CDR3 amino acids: CASSSRTSGVTYEQYF. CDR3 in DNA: TGTGCCAGCAGTTCCAGGACTAGCGGGGTGACCTACGAGCAGTACTTC. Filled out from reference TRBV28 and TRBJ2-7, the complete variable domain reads DVKVTQSSRYLVKRTGEKVFLECVQDMDHENMFWYRQDPGLGLRLIYFSYDVKMKEKGDIPEGYSVSREKKERFSLILESASTNQTSMYLCASSSRTSGVTYEQYFGPGTRLTVT.

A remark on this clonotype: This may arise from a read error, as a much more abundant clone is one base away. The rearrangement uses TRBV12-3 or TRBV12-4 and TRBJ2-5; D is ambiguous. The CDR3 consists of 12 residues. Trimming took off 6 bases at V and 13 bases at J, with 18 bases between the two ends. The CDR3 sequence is CASSRASLSPYF. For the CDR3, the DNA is TGTGCCAGCAGCCGGGCCAGTTTAAGTCCGTACTTC.

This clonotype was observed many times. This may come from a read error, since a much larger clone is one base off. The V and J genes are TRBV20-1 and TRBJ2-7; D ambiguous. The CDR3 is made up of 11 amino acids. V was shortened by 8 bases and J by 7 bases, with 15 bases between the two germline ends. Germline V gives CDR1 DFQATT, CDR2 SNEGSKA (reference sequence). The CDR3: CSTGRYNEQYF. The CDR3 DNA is TGCAGTACCGGTCGATACAATGAGCAGTACTTC.

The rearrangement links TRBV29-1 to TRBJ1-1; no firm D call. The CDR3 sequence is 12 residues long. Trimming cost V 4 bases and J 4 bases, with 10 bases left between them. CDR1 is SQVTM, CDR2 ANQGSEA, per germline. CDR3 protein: CSVVSEVTEAFF. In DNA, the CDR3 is TGCAGCGTTGTTAGCGAGGTCACTGAAGCTTTCTTT. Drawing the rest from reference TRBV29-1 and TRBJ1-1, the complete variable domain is SAVISQKPSRDICQRGTSLTIQCQVDSQVTMMFWYRQQPGQSLTLIATANQGSEATYESGFVIDKFPISRPNLTFSTLTVSNMSPEDSSIYLCSVVSEVTEAFFGQGTRLTVV.

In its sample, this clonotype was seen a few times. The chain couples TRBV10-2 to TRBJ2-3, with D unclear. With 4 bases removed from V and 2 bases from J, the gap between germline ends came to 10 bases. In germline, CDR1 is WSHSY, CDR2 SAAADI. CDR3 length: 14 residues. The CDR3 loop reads CASSGANTTDTQYF. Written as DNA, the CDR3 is TGCGCCAGCAGTGGGGCCAACACCACAGATACGCAGTATTTT.

The CDR3 DNA is TGCGCCAGCAGCCCCAACCAGGGGGAGGGAGGCTACACCTTC. Translated: CASSPNQGEGGYTF. The genes are TRBV5-1 and TRBJ1-2, with 7 bases lining up with TRBD1. V shed 4 bases and J 8 bases; nucleotides not matched to a gene: 11. The CDR3 runs to 14 residues. CDR1 is SGHRS, CDR2 YFSETQ, per germline.